This T cell receptor (beta chain) appears in the sequencing data of a study of blood T cell repertoires in COVID-19. The wider study: Sites in the United States, Italy and Spain provided acute and convalescent COVID-19 samples.

Here immunoSEQ multiplex PCR was the method, and the copy in TCRdb shows in-frame clones only, minus some. Of a few hundred thousand clones detected, about 90% appear once; the ten largest clones hold 6.2%. The CDR3 length is 14 residues. The V and J ends lost 5 bases and 2 bases, in that order; junction bases with no gene match: 3. Germline V gene data show CDR1 as MNHEY and CDR2 as SVGEGT. This clonotype was obtained from a man in his 60s with acute or convalescent COVID-19. The chain is built from TRBV6-2 or TRBV6-3 and TRBJ1-5, with 7 nucleotides matching TRBD1. Sequences were obtained from peripheral blood. The CDR3 loop reads CASSNTGGNQPQHF. The CDR3 coding sequence is TGTGCCAGCAGTAATACAGGGGGCAATCAGCCCCAGCATTTT.